Below are 9 T cell receptor beta chains sequenced from a single sample in a study of regulatory T cells in long-lasting Graves disease. Time point reported: persistent/refractory GD, antithyroid drugs over 5 years with positive TRAb. The authors made the TCR library using RNA they extracted from PBMCs. To make TCR beta libraries, researchers used iRepertoire HTBI primers and Arm-PCR of CDR3 regions. TCRdb analysed the multiplex PCR reads with MiXCR anew, one entry per CDR3 protein. Here the sample spans 600,000 to 850,000 distinct CDR3 sequences, about 32% being singletons. Sample: peripheral blood mononuclear cells (PBMCs), taken when the disease was refractory, from a patient treated with antithyroid drugs. These receptors all stem from a female donor with Graves disease.

This sequence joins TRBV27 and TRBJ2-7, with unresolved D. In germline, CDR1 is MNHEY, CDR2 SMNVEV (reference sequence). The V end was cut by 5 bases, the J end by 0 bases, with 11 bases between. The CDR3 has 14 residues. The CDR3 protein is CASSRIPASYEQYF. CDR3 DNA sequence: TGTGCCAGCAGTAGAATACCGGCCTCCTACGAGCAGTACTTC.

This chain uses TRBV5-6 with TRBJ1-1, with a weak D call TRBD1 (5 bases). The germline CDR1 and CDR2 sequences are SGHDT and YYEEEE. V was pared by 3 bases and J by 2 bases, with 20 bases between. The CDR3 length is 17 residues. The CDR3 nucleotides are TGTGCCAGCAGCTCCGGCGGGAGTCGGGGGTCCAACACTGAAGCTTTCTTT. Translated: CASSSGGSRGSNTEAFF.

V is TRBV12-3 or TRBV12-4 and J is TRBJ1-1, with D perhaps TRBD1 (6 bases). This CDR3 has 14 residues. Trimming left V 2 bases short and J 4 bases short, with 11 bases between. The CDR3 DNA sequence: TGTGCCAGCAGTTTACTGCCAGGGGCCACTGAAGCTTTCTTT. Amino acid sequence: CASSLLPGATEAFF.

This clonotype turned up a few times. V is TRBV6-1 and J is TRBJ2-7; 10 bases agree with TRBD1. CDR3 length equals 13 residues. Germline CDR1 reads MNHNS; CDR2 reads SASEGT. Trimming at V came to 6 bases and at J to 6 bases, leaving 5 bases not matched to a gene. CDR3 nucleotides: TGTGCCAGCAGACGGACAGGGGGTGGCGAGCAGTACTTC. Amino acid sequence: CASRRTGGGEQYF.

This clonotype has only a few counts. The chain carries TRBV12-3 or TRBV12-4 and TRBJ2-7; D is uncertain. The CDR3 consists of 17 residues. Trimming took 3 bases from V and 5 from J, leaving 23 bases between them. CDR3 residues: CASSLFKGLGSGDEQYF. Written as DNA, the CDR3 is TGTGCCAGCAGTTTGTTTAAAGGATTAGGGTCAGGCGACGAGCAGTACTTC.

Only a few counts were recorded for this clonotype. V is TRBV6-2 or TRBV6-3 and J is TRBJ1-2, with D perhaps matching TRBD1 (6 bases). The CDR3 extends over 13 amino acids. CDR1 is MNHEY, CDR2 SVGEGT, per germline. The V end lost 5 bases, the J end lost 3 bases, and 10 bases lay between the germline ends. Here the CDR3 reads CASSRGADYGYTF. The CDR3, as DNA: TGTGCCAGCAGTAGGGGGGCTGACTATGGCTACACCTTC.

This clonotype showed up just a few times. The chain uses TRBV30 and TRBJ1-1; D is perhaps TRBD1 (6 bases). The germline gives CDR1 GTSNPN, CDR2 SVGIG (reference sequence). This CDR3 has 11 residues. V was trimmed by 4 bases and J by 11 bases, leaving 14 bases between them. The CDR3 protein is CAWMGARDAFF. The CDR3 DNA reads as TGTGCCTGGATGGGGGCTCGAGATGCTTTCTTT.

The rearrangement links TRBV12-3 or TRBV12-4 to TRBJ1-6, with a weak D call TRBD1 (5 bases). CDR3 length: 16 residues. The ends were cut back, 8 bases at V and 6 bases at J, with 20 bases in the middle. CDR3 amino acids: CASGTPPGGVNSPLHF. The DNA for the CDR3 is TGTGCCAGCGGCACTCCGCCCGGAGGGGTTAATTCACCCCTCCACTTT.

About this clonotype: A much larger clone lies one base from this, so it may be a read error. CDR3 loop: CASSLGQGAVGYTF. CDR3 coding DNA: TGTGCCAGCAGTTTGGGACAGGGGGCGGTTGGCTACACCTTC. The rearrangement links TRBV12-3 or TRBV12-4 to TRBJ1-2; 12 bases map to TRBD1. The CDR3 is 14 amino acids. V lost 3 bases and J lost 7; bases outside the gene matches: 3.